Described below is a single T cell receptor beta chain sequence and its context. Original handling: Researchers report that nucleated cell counts were estimated from reference gene primer amplification. TCRdb's table, derived via immunoSEQ multiplex PCR, lists solely in-frame clones and lacks some. V and J calls and clone size come straight from that table; D and trimming were deduced from the DNA. The table lists about 100,000 clones, 80% to 85% of them singletons. The sample belongs to a study of blood T cell repertoires in COVID-19. Whole-study context: T cells, B-cell-depleted T cells, or PBMCs supplied cDNA or gDNA.

CDR3 length equals 16 residues. Germline V gene data show CDR1 as SGDLS and CDR2 as YYNGEE. Unmatched junction bases numbered 1, after V lost 0 bases and J lost 4 bases. The chain is built from TRBV9 and TRBJ2-2; 12 bases fit TRBD2. This receptor was identified in a man aged 65 to 85 with active or convalescent COVID-19. The sequencing sample was made of peripheral blood. In DNA, the CDR3 is TGTGCCAGCAGCGTAGTGACTAGCGGGGGCACCGGGGAGCTGTTTTTT. It is translated as CASSVVTSGGTGELFF.